What follows are 8 T cell receptor beta chains derived from one specimen sequenced in a study of T-cell reconstitution after alpha-beta-depleted transplantation in children. Preparation of the TCRbeta library involved a method that used unique molecular identifiers. TCRdb called the PCR reads again in MiXCR, with one record for every CDR3 protein. The sample contains roughly 500,000 distinct CDR3 sequences, 32% of which appear only once. Source: PBMCs from the stem cell graft donor, taken from the stem cell graft. All receptors come from a human donor who donated a stem cell graft to a child with aplastic anemia.

This clonotype was counted once. This chain uses TRBV7-2 with TRBJ2-5, with D possibly TRBD1 on 6 matching bases. Germline V gene sequence: CDR1 SGHTA, CDR2 FQGNSA. The CDR3 extends over 12 amino acids. V lost 8 bases to trimming and J lost 4 bases, with 11 bases between them. The CDR3 loop reads CASQGLGETQYF. CDR3 DNA: TGTGCCAGCCAGGGGCTCGGAGAGACCCAGTACTTC.

This rearrangement joins TRBV20-1 to TRBJ2-5; 7 bases line up with TRBD2. CDR3 length: 15 amino acids. With 3 bases clipped from V and 1 base from J, the junction kept 8 bases outside the gene matches. The germline gives CDR1 DFQATT, CDR2 SNEGSKA (reference sequence). The CDR3 loop reads CSARSGASGQETQYF. The CDR3 region has the DNA TGCAGTGCTAGGAGCGGGGCTAGCGGCCAAGAGACCCAGTACTTC.

The CDR3 loop is CASTPGGAYQETQYF. The CDR3 nucleotides are TGTGCCAGCACCCCGGGGGGGGCGTACCAAGAGACCCAGTACTTC. The rearrangement joins TRBV12-3 or TRBV12-4 to TRBJ2-5, with TRBD2 matching over 8 bases. After removal of 7 bases from V and 0 bases from J, the junction contained 7 bases not matched to a gene. The CDR3 has 15 residues.

This clonotype turned up a few times. V is TRBV5-5 and J is TRBJ2-6; D ambiguous. The CDR3 loop spans 13 amino acids. Per the germline V gene, CDR1 is SGHKS and CDR2 is YYEKEE (reference sequence). Trimming took 6 bases from V and 4 from J, leaving 8 bases between them. Written as DNA, the CDR3 is TGTGCCAGCAACGATCAAGGGGCCAACGTCCTGACTTTC. It is translated as CASNDQGANVLTF.

The CDR3 loop is CASSKLGQPPYEQYF. As DNA, the CDR3 is TGTGCCAGCAGCAAGTTGGGACAGCCACCTTACGAGCAGTACTTC. The rearrangement joins TRBV21-1 to TRBJ2-7; TRBD1, the D gene given by the table, was not confirmed from the DNA. TRBV21-1 is a pseudogene. The CDR3 spans 15 residues.

The chain recombines TRBV12-3 or TRBV12-4 with TRBJ2-1; weak D call: TRBD2 (6 bases). V was shortened by 2 bases and J by 2 bases, with 10 bases between the two germline ends. CDR3 length: 15 residues. The CDR3 nucleotides read TGTGCCAGCAGTTTAACCGGGAGCCCCTACAATGAGCAGTTCTTC. It encodes CASSLTGSPYNEQFF.

The chain carries TRBV29-1 and TRBJ2-2, with 14 bases that match TRBD2. CDR1 and CDR2 from the germline V gene are SQVTM and ANQGSEA. This CDR3 has 16 residues. In nucleotides, the CDR3 is TGCAGTGGCCGGGGACTAGCGGGAGCCGACACCGGGGAGCTGTTTTTT. It translates to CSGRGLAGADTGELFF.

This clonotype has a handful of counts. The chain couples TRBV5-1 to TRBJ2-3, with TRBD2 matching over 11 bases. The CDR3 covers 18 residues. The V and J ends lost 0 bases and 3 bases, in that order; junction bases with no gene match: 9. CDR1 is SGHRS and CDR2 is YFSETQ in the germline V gene. CDR3 DNA: TGCGCCAGCAGCTTGGGGGCCCTAGCGGGAGGTAGTACAGATACGCAGTATTTT. As protein: CASSLGALAGGSTDTQYF. Supplemented by reference TRBV5-1 and TRBJ2-3, the full variable domain reads KAGVTQTPRYLIKTRGQQVTLSCSPISGHRSVSWYQQTPGQGLQFLFEYFSETQRNKGNFPGRFSGRQFSNSRSEMNVSTLELGDSALYLCASSLGALAGGSTDTQYFGPGTRLTVL.